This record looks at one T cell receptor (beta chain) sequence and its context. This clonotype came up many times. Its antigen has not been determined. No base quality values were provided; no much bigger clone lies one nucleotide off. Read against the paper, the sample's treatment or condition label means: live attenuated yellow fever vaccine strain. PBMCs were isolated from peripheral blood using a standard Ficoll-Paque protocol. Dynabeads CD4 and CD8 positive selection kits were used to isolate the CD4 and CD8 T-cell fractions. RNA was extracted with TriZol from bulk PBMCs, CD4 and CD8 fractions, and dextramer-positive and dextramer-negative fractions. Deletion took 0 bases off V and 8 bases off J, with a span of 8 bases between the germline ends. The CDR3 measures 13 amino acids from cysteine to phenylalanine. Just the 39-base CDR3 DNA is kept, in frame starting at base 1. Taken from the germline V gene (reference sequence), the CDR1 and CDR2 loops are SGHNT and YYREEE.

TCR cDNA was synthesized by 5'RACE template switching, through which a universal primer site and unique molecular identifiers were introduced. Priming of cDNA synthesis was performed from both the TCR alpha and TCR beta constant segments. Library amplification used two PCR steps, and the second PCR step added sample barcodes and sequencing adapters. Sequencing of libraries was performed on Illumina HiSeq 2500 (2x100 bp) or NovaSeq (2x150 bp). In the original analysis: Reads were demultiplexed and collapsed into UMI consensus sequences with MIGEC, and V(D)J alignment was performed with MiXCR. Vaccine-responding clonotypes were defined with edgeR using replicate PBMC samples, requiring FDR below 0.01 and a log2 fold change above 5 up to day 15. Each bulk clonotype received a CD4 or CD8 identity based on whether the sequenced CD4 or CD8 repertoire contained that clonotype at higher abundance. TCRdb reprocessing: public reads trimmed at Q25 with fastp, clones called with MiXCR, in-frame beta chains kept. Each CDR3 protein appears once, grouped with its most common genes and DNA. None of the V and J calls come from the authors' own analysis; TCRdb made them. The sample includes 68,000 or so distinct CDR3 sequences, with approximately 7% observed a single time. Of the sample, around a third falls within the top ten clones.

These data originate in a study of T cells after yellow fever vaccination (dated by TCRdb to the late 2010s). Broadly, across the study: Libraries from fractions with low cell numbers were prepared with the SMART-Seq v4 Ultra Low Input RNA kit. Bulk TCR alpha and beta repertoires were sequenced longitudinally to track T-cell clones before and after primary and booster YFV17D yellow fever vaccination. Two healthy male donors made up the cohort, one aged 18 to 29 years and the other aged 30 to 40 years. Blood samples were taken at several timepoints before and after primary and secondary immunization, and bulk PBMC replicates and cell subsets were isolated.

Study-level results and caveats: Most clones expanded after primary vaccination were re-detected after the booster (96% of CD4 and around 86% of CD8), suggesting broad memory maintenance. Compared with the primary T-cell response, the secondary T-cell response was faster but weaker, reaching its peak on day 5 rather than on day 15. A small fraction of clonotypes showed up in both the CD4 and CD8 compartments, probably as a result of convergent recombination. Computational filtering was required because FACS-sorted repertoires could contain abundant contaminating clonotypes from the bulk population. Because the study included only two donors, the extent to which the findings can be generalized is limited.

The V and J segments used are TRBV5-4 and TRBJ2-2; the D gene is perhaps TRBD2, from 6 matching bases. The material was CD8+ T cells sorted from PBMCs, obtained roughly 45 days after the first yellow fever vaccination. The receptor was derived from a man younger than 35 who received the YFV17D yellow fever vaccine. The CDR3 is CASSLELAGELFF. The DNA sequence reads TGTGCCAGCAGCTTGGAGCTAGCGGGGGAGCTGTTTTTT.